These 24 T cell receptor beta chains were all obtained from the same sample, sequenced in a study of T cell responses to AZD1222 COVID-19 vaccine (dated by TCRdb to about 2021). Preparation of the library involved the immunoSEQ multiplex PCR assay. The table comes from immuneACCESS by way of TCRdb, which keeps in-frame sequences with V and J called. Part of the clones is missing from these tables; in studies checked, under half for an unresolved V gene and the rest for unknown reasons. This sample gives 90,000 or so clones in total; around 91% of them show up just once. 5.5% of the sample belongs to the ten largest clones. This sample's time point label indicates: about 28 days (+/-7) after the second vaccine dose. The specimen was peripheral blood, collected 28 days after the second AZD1222 dose. The receptors originated from an adult who received the AZD1222 COVID-19 vaccine.

The chain has TRBV5-5 and TRBJ2-2, with a weak D call TRBD1 (5 bases). Germline lookup yields CDR1 SGHKS and CDR2 YYEKEE (reference sequence). Trimming stripped 5 bases from V and 4 bases from J, with 12 bases between. The CDR3 length is 14 residues. CDR3 coding DNA: TGTGCCAGCAGACGAGACAGTCTCACCGGGGAGCTGTTTTTT. It encodes CASRRDSLTGELFF.

The rearrangement joins TRBV2 to TRBJ1-6; tentatively, D is TRBD1 (5 bases). The CDR3 is 14 residues long. Trimming removed 6 bases from V and 10 bases from J, with 16 bases in between. Germline assignment: CDR1 SNHLY and CDR2 FYNNEI. The CDR3 loop is CASRSGLLRSPLHF. In nucleotides, the CDR3 is TGTGCCAGCAGGTCAGGGCTGCTTAGATCACCCCTCCACTTT.

V gene TRBV6-5 combines with J gene TRBJ1-2; possibly TRBD1 for D (6 bases). The germline CDR1 and CDR2 sequences are MNHEY and SVGAGI. The CDR3 is 12 residues long. V was shortened by 7 bases and J by 6 bases, with 12 bases between the two germline ends. The CDR3 DNA sequence: TGTGCCAGCACCCATCAGGGGAATGGCTACACCTTC. This sequence encodes CASTHQGNGYTF.

The gene calls are TRBV11-1 and TRBJ1-5; the D is unclear. V lost 0 bases and J lost 5, with 11 bases in between. CDR3 size: 15 residues. The germline gives CDR1 SGHAT, CDR2 FQDESV (reference sequence). The CDR3 is CASSLAGGYDQPQHF. The CDR3 DNA is TGTGCCAGCAGCTTAGCAGGTGGGTACGATCAGCCCCAGCATTTT.

The chain couples TRBV12-3 or TRBV12-4 to TRBJ1-1; D gene ambiguous. Trimming pared 3 bases from V and 9 bases from J, leaving 11 bases between. The CDR3 has 12 residues. The CDR3 DNA reads as TGTGCCAGCAGTTTTGACTGGGCTAAAGCTTTCTTT. It is translated as CASSFDWAKAFF.

This rearrangement joins TRBV5-1 to TRBJ1-1; D uncertain. This CDR3 is built from 13 residues. V gave up 5 bases and J gave up 1 base, with 9 bases separating them. Germline loops: CDR1 SGHRS, CDR2 YFSETQ. CDR3 DNA: TGCGCCAGCAGTCAACGACAGAACACTGAAGCTTTCTTT. The encoded protein is CASSQRQNTEAFF.

The V gene is TRBV9, the J gene TRBJ1-2; D unresolved. Germline values: CDR1 SGDLS, CDR2 YYNGEE. CDR3 length: 15 amino acids. Trimming took off 0 bases at V and 3 bases at J, with 12 bases between the two ends. The CDR3 region has the DNA TGTGCCAGCAGCGTAGCTACTTCCCCCCACTATGGCTACACCTTC. Protein: CASSVATSPHYGYTF.

V is TRBV11-2 and J is TRBJ2-5; TRBD1 might be the D (6 bases). Germline CDR1 reads SGHAT; CDR2 reads FQNNGV. The CDR3 length is 14 residues. Between the trimmed V and J ends, which lost 5 bases and 1 base, there was a span of 11 bases. In DNA form, the CDR3 reads TGTGCCAGCAGCCGCGGACAGCTCCAAGAGACCCAGTACTTC. Its protein is CASSRGQLQETQYF.

The V gene is TRBV2, the J gene TRBJ1-1; D gene ambiguous. The CDR3 contains 11 residues. V gave up 3 bases and J gave up 9 bases, with 8 bases separating them. Germline CDR1 reads SNHLY; CDR2 reads FYNNEI. CDR3 coding DNA: TGTGCCAGCAGTGAGTACGGGAAAGCTTTCTTT. This codes for CASSEYGKAFF.

The J gene is TRBJ2-7, the V gene TRBV11-2; D is undetermined. The CDR3 has 11 residues. The germline V gene has CDR1 SGHAT and CDR2 FQNNGV. V lost 5 bases, J lost 6 bases, and 8 bases lay in between. The chain's CDR3 is CASSLAPEQYF. CDR3 nucleotides: TGTGCCAGCAGCCTCGCTCCCGAGCAGTACTTC.

In nucleotides, the CDR3 is TGTGCCAGCAGCTCAGGCTACTGGGGGAGCGCTGGCTACACCTTC. Amino acid sequence: CASSSGYWGSAGYTF. This chain uses TRBV5-6 with TRBJ1-2; maybe TRBD1 (5 bases). CDR1 is SGHDT, CDR2 YYEEEE, per germline. CDR3 length equals 15 residues. Between the trimmed V and J ends, which lost 3 bases and 7 bases, there was a span of 19 bases.

The rearrangement joins TRBV27 to TRBJ2-2, with D possibly TRBD2 on 7 matching bases. V lost 7 bases to trimming and J lost 4 bases, with 19 bases between them. The CDR3 is 16 residues long. Germline V gene sequence: CDR1 MNHEY, CDR2 SMNVEV (reference sequence). The CDR3 region has the DNA TGTGCCAGCACCGCTTCCGGGGGGCGCAGCACCGGGGAGCTGTTTTTT. Translation gives CASTASGGRSTGELFF.

This chain uses TRBV6-5 with TRBJ2-5; 8 bases match TRBD2. Germline loops: CDR1 MNHEY, CDR2 SVGAGI. Trimming took 6 bases from V and 5 from J; bases not matched to a gene: 11. The CDR3 totals 15 residues. In DNA, the CDR3 is TGTGCCAGCAGCCCCACGGGGGGGCCTATCGAGACCCAGTACTTC. Translation: CASSPTGGPIETQYF.

The V gene is TRBV2, the J gene TRBJ1-2; D is unresolved. The germline CDR1 and CDR2 sequences are SNHLY and FYNNEI. V lost 7 bases and J 0 bases, leaving 12 bases between the germline ends. The CDR3 has 14 amino acids. The CDR3 sequence is CASIRTPSNYGYTF. The DNA of the CDR3 is TGTGCCAGCATTCGTACCCCATCTAACTATGGCTACACCTTC. The entire variable domain, with the rest obtained from reference TRBV2 and TRBJ1-2, is as follows: EPEVTQTPSHQVTQMGQEVILRCVPISNHLYFYWYRQILGQKVEFLVSFYNNEISEKSEIFDDQFSVERPDGSNFTLKIRSTKLEDSAMYFCASIRTPSNYGYTFGSGTRLTVV.

The J gene is TRBJ1-5, the V gene TRBV2; TRBD1 matches 7 bases. Germline V gene lookup returns CDR1 SNHLY and CDR2 FYNNEI. The V segment lost 3 bases and the J segment 6 bases; nucleotides outside the gene matches: 8. The CDR3 totals 15 residues. The CDR3 sequence: CASSEGQLFSQPQHF. For the CDR3, the DNA is TGTGCCAGCAGTGAGGGACAGTTGTTTAGTCAGCCCCAGCATTTT.

CDR3 DNA: TGTGCCAGCACTAAACAGGGGGCGCCCAATGAAGCTTTCTTT. It codes for CASTKQGAPNEAFF. V usage is TRBV27 and J usage is TRBJ1-1, with 9 bases identical to TRBD1. Losses at the gene ends were 7 bases for V and 7 bases for J; bases not matched to a gene: 10. CDR3 length equals 14 residues. CDR1 and CDR2 from the germline V gene are MNHEY and SMNVEV (reference sequence).

This clone has only one observation. This rearrangement joins TRBV7-6 to TRBJ1-5, with a possible D match to TRBD1 (6 bases). Germline lookup yields CDR1 SGHVS and CDR2 FNYEAQ. Trimming took 0 bases from V and 7 from J, leaving 16 bases between them. CDR3 length: 16 amino acids. The DNA for the CDR3 is TGTGCCAGCAGCTTAGCGCCAACAGGGTCTGGGCAGCCCCAGCATTTT. Translating gives CASSLAPTGSGQPQHF.

The rearrangement joins TRBV18 to TRBJ2-1; 8 bases are shared with TRBD1. The CDR3 sequence is 15 residues long. Unmatched junction bases numbered 5, after V lost 3 bases and J lost 4 bases. Germline assignment: CDR1 KGHSH and CDR2 LQKENI. In DNA, the CDR3 is TGTGCCAGCTCACCGGGACAGGTAAAATACAATGAGCAGTTCTTC. It yields the protein CASSPGQVKYNEQFF.

This clone was observed a single time. V usage is TRBV6-1 and J usage is TRBJ2-1; no clear D gene. The CDR3 consists of 12 residues. Germline values: CDR1 MNHNS, CDR2 SASEGT. Trimming removed 1 base at V and 3 bases at J, with 1 base between. CDR3: CASSEGYNEQFF. In DNA, the CDR3 is TGTGCCAGCAGTGAAGGCTACAATGAGCAGTTCTTC.

This clone occurred many times. The chain joins TRBV5-1 to TRBJ2-3, with 7 positions matching TRBD1. V was clipped by 0 bases and J by 4 bases; unmatched bases: 5. CDR3 length equals 15 residues. Germline V gene lookup returns CDR1 SGHRS and CDR2 YFSETQ. This chain's CDR3 is CASSLGQGPSDTQYF. The CDR3 DNA reads TGCGCCAGCAGCTTGGGACAGGGCCCATCAGATACGCAGTATTTT. Full variable domain (missing parts from reference TRBV5-1 and TRBJ2-3): KAGVTQTPRYLIKTRGQQVTLSCSPISGHRSVSWYQQTPGQGLQFLFEYFSETQRNKGNFPGRFSGRQFSNSRSEMNVSTLELGDSALYLCASSLGQGPSDTQYFGPGTRLTVL.

The rearrangement links TRBV29-1 to TRBJ2-1; D remains unclear. Trimming left V 5 bases short and J 10 bases short, with 15 bases between. The CDR3 spans 12 residues. The germline V gene has CDR1 SQVTM and CDR2 ANQGSEA. The CDR3 reads CSVLTPGEEQFF. CDR3 DNA: TGCAGCGTTCTTACACCAGGCGAAGAGCAGTTCTTC.

The chain recombines TRBV5-4 with TRBJ2-3, with 9 nucleotides matching TRBD1. This CDR3 has 16 residues. Germline V gene sequence: CDR1 SGHNT, CDR2 YYREEE (reference sequence). Germline trimming cut 7 bases from V and 4 bases from J; bases unmatched to any gene: 13. The CDR3 sequence is CASLPRQGEVSDTQYF. The CDR3 nucleotides are TGTGCCAGCTTACCCAGACAGGGGGAAGTATCAGATACGCAGTATTTT.

The chain recombines TRBV5-8 with TRBJ2-1; weak D call: TRBD2 (6 bases). The CDR3 runs 12 residues. V was pared by 7 bases and J by 4 bases, with 9 bases between. The germline gives CDR1 SGHTS, CDR2 YDEGEE. For the CDR3, the DNA is TGTGCCAGCCAACGGGGGTACAATGAGCAGTTCTTC. Protein: CASQRGYNEQFF.

The chain is built from TRBV18 and TRBJ1-6; D uncertain. The CDR3 contains 14 residues. CDR1 is KGHSH and CDR2 is LQKENI in the germline V gene. Trimming took 3 bases from V and 5 from J, leaving 8 bases between them. CDR3 coding DNA: TGTGCCAGCTCACCTCAGGAAAATAATTCACCCCTCCACTTT. Protein sequence: CASSPQENNSPLHF.